What follows are 8 T cell receptor beta chains derived from one specimen sequenced in a study of shared clonotypes between healthy human individuals. Assay used: immunoSEQ multiplex PCR; TCRdb lists only in-frame clones, some missing. The sample consists of over a million clones, roughly 98.5% of them appearing once. The sequencing input was naive CD4+ T cells sorted from blood. Subset noted: CD45RA+ positively selected. The source is a man between 25 and 39 years old in good health.

The chain links TRBV9 to TRBJ2-2; D possibly corresponds to TRBD2 (6 bases). Germline V CDR1 and CDR2: SGDLS, YYNGEE. CDR3 size: 16 residues. Trimming took 4 bases from V and 7 from J, leaving 20 bases between them. For the CDR3, the DNA is TGTGCCAGCAGCCCATTAGCTCAACGGGGGATCGGGGAGCTGTTTTTT. It encodes CASSPLAQRGIGELFF.

The V and J genes are TRBV10-1 and TRBJ2-2, with 7 bases that match TRBD1. V shed 5 bases and J 0 bases; nucleotides not matched to a gene: 6. This CDR3 is built from 16 residues. Germline lookup yields CDR1 WNHNN and CDR2 SYGVQD (reference sequence). CDR3 DNA sequence: TGCGCCAGCAGTACGACCGGACAGGCGAACACCGGGGAGCTGTTTTTT. Its translation is CASSTTGQANTGELFF.

V is TRBV29-1 and J is TRBJ2-1; D ambiguous. This CDR3 is 10 amino acids long. Trimming stripped 6 bases from V and 12 bases from J, with 12 bases between. Germline-derived CDR1 and CDR2 are SQVTM and ANQGSEA. CDR3 residues: CSVELGRQFF. The CDR3 region has the DNA TGCAGCGTGGAGCTGGGTAGGCAGTTCTTC.

The rearrangement joins TRBV10-2 to TRBJ1-2, with D maybe TRBD1 (6 bases). Trimming took off 2 bases at V and 6 bases at J, with 13 bases between the two ends. The CDR3 totals 14 residues. CDR1 is WSHSY and CDR2 is SAAADI in the germline V gene. CDR3 DNA sequence: TGCGCCAGCAGTGAGGTGATTCAGGGGAATGGCTACACCTTC. Residues: CASSEVIQGNGYTF.

Of note for this clone: Other DNA sequences in the same sample also yield this CDR3. This chain uses TRBV20-1 with TRBJ2-1; TRBD2 matches 8 bases. Trimming at V came to 8 bases and at J to 8 bases, leaving 5 bases not matched to a gene. CDR1 is DFQATT and CDR2 is SNEGSKA in the germline V gene (reference sequence). This CDR3 region has 11 residues. The CDR3: CSQREWDEQFF. CDR3 bases: TGCAGTCAGCGGGAGTGGGATGAGCAGTTCTTC.

The chain uses TRBV7-9 and TRBJ2-1, with D perhaps assigned TRBD1 or TRBD2 (5 bases each). Trimming pared 5 bases from V and 2 bases from J, leaving 10 bases between. CDR1 is SEHNR, CDR2 FQNEAQ, per germline (reference sequence). The CDR3 is 14 residues long. CDR3 residues: CASSPGRAYNEQFF. The CDR3 DNA reads as TGTGCCAGCAGCCCGGGACGGGCCTACAATGAGCAGTTCTTC. Drawing the rest from reference TRBV7-9 and TRBJ2-1, the complete variable domain is DTGVSQNPRHKITKRGQNVTFRCDPISEHNRLYWYRQTLGQGPEFLTYFQNEAQLEKSRLLSDRFSAERPKGSFSTLEIQRTEQGDSAMYLCASSPGRAYNEQFFGPGTRLTVL.

This clone was detected only once. V usage is TRBV5-1 and J usage is TRBJ2-1, with 10 bases aligning to TRBD1. Germline CDR1 and CDR2: SGHRS and YFSETQ. V gave up 3 bases and J gave up 8 bases; unmatched junction bases: 5. The CDR3 has 14 amino acids. CDR3 region: CASSSGQGFHEQFF. The CDR3 DNA reads as TGCGCCAGCAGCTCGGGACAGGGGTTCCATGAGCAGTTCTTC.

A single count supports this clone. This rearrangement joins TRBV18 to TRBJ1-5, with TRBD1 matching 7 bases. The CDR3 is 15 amino acids. Germline V CDR1 and CDR2: KGHSH, LQKENI. Trimming removed 4 bases from V and 2 bases from J; junction bases left unmatched: 5. CDR3 bases: TGTGCCAGCTCACGACAGGGTAGTGGCAATCAGCCCCAGCATTTT. Amino acids: CASSRQGSGNQPQHF.